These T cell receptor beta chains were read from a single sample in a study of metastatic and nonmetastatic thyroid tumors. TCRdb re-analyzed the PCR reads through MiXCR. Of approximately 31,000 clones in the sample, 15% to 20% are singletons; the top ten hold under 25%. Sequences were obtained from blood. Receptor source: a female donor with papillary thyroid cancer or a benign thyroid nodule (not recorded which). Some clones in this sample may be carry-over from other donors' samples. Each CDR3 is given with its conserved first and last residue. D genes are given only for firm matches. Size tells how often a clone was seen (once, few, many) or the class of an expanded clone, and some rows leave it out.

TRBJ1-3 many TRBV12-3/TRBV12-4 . TGTGCCAGCAGCCCTTGGTTTCGTCCTGGAAACACCATATATTTT CASSPWFRPGNTIYF
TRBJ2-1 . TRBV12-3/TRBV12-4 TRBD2 TGTGCCAGCAGTATTACTAGCGGCAACAATGAGCAGTTCTTC CASSITSGNNEQFF
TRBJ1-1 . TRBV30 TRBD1 TGTGCCTGGAGATCCCCGACAGGGTGGAGCACTGAAGCTTTCTTT CAWRSPTGWSTEAFF
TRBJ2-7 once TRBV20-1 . TGCAGTGCTAGAGGGGGAGCCTACGAGCAGTACTTC CSARGGAYEQYF
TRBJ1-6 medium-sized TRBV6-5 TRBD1 TGTGCCAGCAGTTACTCGACAGGGGGAAATTCACCCCTCCACTTT CASSYSTGGNSPLHF
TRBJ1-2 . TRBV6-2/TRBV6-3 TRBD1 TGTGCCAGCAGTTACTCGACAGGGATCTATGGCTACACCTTC CASSYSTGIYGYTF
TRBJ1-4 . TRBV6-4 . TGTGCCAGCAGCGGAACGGGACGGCCATCAACTAATGAAAAACTGTTTTTT CASSGTGRPSTNEKLFF
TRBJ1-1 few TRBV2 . TGTGCCTCCCAAATGAACACTGAAGCTTTCTTT CASQMNTEAFF
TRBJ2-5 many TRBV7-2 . TGTGCCAGCAGCTCAAACGGAGGGAGTGAGACCCAGTACTTC CASSSNGGSETQYF
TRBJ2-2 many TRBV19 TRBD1 TGTGCCAGTAGCCGACAGGGGGAGAGGACCGGGGAGCTGTTTTTT CASSRQGERTGELFF